A single sample is the source of the 25 T cell receptor beta chains below, sequenced in a study of shared clonotypes between healthy human individuals. Sequenced by immunoSEQ multiplex PCR; TCRdb stores in-frame clones only, minus some. Among about 2,200,000 clones listed, about 93% were seen once. Naive-designated CD8 cells lacked CD45RO, were positively enriched for CCR7, and omitted terminally differentiated effector memory CD45RA+ cells. Sequenced input: naive CD8+ T cells from PBMCs. These receptors originate from a man between 18 and 35 years old in good health. Some clones in this sample may be carry-over from other donors' samples.

The sample holds one count of this clone. This chain links TRBV7-8 with TRBJ1-5; possible D gene TRBD1, 6 bases. The CDR3 contains 15 residues. Trimming removed 5 bases from V and 0 bases from J, with 11 bases in between. The germline gives CDR1 SGHVS, CDR2 FQNEAQ. CDR3 sequence (DNA): TGTGCCAGCAGCCCCAGGACAGTTAGCAATCAGCCCCAGCATTTT. Translating gives CASSPRTVSNQPQHF.

The rearrangement joins TRBV14 to TRBJ2-7; D call uncertain. Germline lookup yields CDR1 SGHDN and CDR2 FVKESK. V shed 6 bases and J shed 5 bases, with 14 bases lying between them. The CDR3 sequence is 13 residues long. CDR3 DNA sequence: TGTGCCAGCAGTTCACGGCTCCTCAACGAGCAGTACTTC. Translated: CASSSRLLNEQYF. Variable domain in full (rest from reference TRBV14 and TRBJ2-7): EAGVTQFPSHSVIEKGQTVTLRCDPISGHDNLYWYRRVMGKEIKFLLHFVKESKQDESGMPNNRFLAERTGGTYSTLKVQPAELEDSGVYFCASSSRLLNEQYFGPGTRLTVT.

The chain has TRBV6-6 and TRBJ1-1, with D tentatively TRBD1 (5 bases). There are 15 residues in the CDR3. V lost 6 bases, J lost 4 bases, and 18 bases lay in between. Germline CDR1 and CDR2: MNHNY and SVGAGI (reference sequence). The CDR3 region has the DNA TGTGCCAGCAGCCCCTCCCGGGGGGGGAGCACTGAAGCTTTCTTT. It encodes CASSPSRGGSTEAFF.

V gene TRBV7-9 combines with J gene TRBJ2-4, with TRBD1 matching over 7 bases. The germline CDR1 and CDR2 sequences are SEHNR and FQNEAQ (reference sequence). V shed 5 bases, J shed 3 bases, and the junction held 10 bases outside the gene matches. CDR3 length equals 16 residues. CDR3 amino acids: CASSPGQTNYKNIQYF. The CDR3 DNA sequence: TGTGCCAGCAGCCCGGGACAGACAAACTACAAAAACATTCAGTACTTC.

In the case of this clone: Other DNA sequences in this specimen translate into the identical CDR3. The V call is TRBV28, the J call TRBJ2-7, with TRBD2 identical over 13 bases. V gave up 5 bases and J gave up 4 bases; unmatched junction bases: 5. The CDR3 has 15 amino acids. Per germline, CDR1 MDHEN and CDR2 SYDVKM. The CDR3 bases are TGTGCCAGCAGTCCCAGACTAGCGGGAGGTTACGAGCAGTACTTC. Protein product: CASSPRLAGGYEQYF.

The chain joins TRBV5-4 to TRBJ2-7; 11 nucleotides align to TRBD2. The CDR3 is 15 residues long. Losses at the gene ends were 0 bases for V and 3 bases for J; bases not matched to a gene: 2. The germline V gene has CDR1 SGHNT and CDR2 YYREEE (reference sequence). CDR3 amino acids: CASSLETSGIYEQYF. The DNA for the CDR3 is TGTGCCAGCAGCTTGGAGACTAGCGGGATCTACGAGCAGTACTTC.

The chain employs TRBV5-8 and TRBJ2-1; D is unresolved. V gave up 4 bases and J gave up 8 bases, with 16 bases separating them. Germline CDR1 is SGHTS and CDR2 is YDEGEE. The CDR3 spans 14 residues. CDR3 region: CASSAWLGGDEQFF. Written as DNA, the CDR3 is TGTGCCAGCAGCGCCTGGCTAGGCGGCGATGAGCAGTTCTTC. The variable domain in full, completed from reference TRBV5-8 and TRBJ2-1, reads EAGVTQSPTHLIKTRGQQATLRCSPISGHTSVYWYQQALGLGLQFLLWYDEGEERNRGNFPPRFSGRQFPNYSSELNVNALELEDSALYLCASSAWLGGDEQFFGPGTRLTVL.

This sequence joins TRBV4-3 and TRBJ2-7; 9 bases align to TRBD2. V shed 4 bases, J shed 5 bases, and the junction held 3 bases outside the gene matches. The CDR3 spans 13 residues. CDR1 LGHNA and CDR2 YSLEER come from the germline V gene. The chain's CDR3 is CASSPPSGNEQYF. In DNA form, the CDR3 reads TGCGCCAGCAGCCCCCCTAGCGGGAACGAGCAGTACTTC.

This chain joins TRBV11-3 and TRBJ2-7; D possibly corresponds to TRBD2 (6 bases). V lost 3 bases and J lost 6, with 9 bases in between. This CDR3 region has 12 residues. Germline V gene sequence: CDR1 SGHNT, CDR2 YENEEA. CDR3 DNA sequence: TGTGCCAGCAGCTTCGGGGGTCTCGAGCAGTACTTC. Its translation is CASSFGGLEQYF.

The chain is built from TRBV19 and TRBJ2-5, with 8 bases fitting TRBD1. Trimming took 6 bases from V and 9 from J; bases not matched to a gene: 18. The CDR3 totals 16 residues. CDR1 LNHDA and CDR2 SQIVND come from the germline V gene (reference sequence). CDR3 amino acids: CASSLTGALRVGPQYF. DNA of the CDR3: TGTGCCAGTAGCCTGACAGGGGCGCTAAGAGTAGGCCCCCAGTACTTC.

The V gene is TRBV7-9, the J gene TRBJ2-7; tentative D call: TRBD1 (5 bases). The germline V and J ends were trimmed by 0 bases and 3 bases, with 9 bases remaining between them. This CDR3 has 14 residues. Germline V gene data show CDR1 as SEHNR and CDR2 as FQNEAQ (reference sequence). CDR3 loop: CASSLAVGLYEQYF. The CDR3 DNA reads as TGTGCCAGCAGCTTAGCGGTGGGGCTCTACGAGCAGTACTTC. The variable domain in full, completed from reference TRBV7-9 and TRBJ2-7, reads DTGVSQNPRHKITKRGQNVTFRCDPISEHNRLYWYRQTLGQGPEFLTYFQNEAQLEKSRLLSDRFSAERPKGSFSTLEIQRTEQGDSAMYLCASSLAVGLYEQYFGPGTRLTVT.

The chain is built from TRBV10-3 and TRBJ1-2; D is unclear. Trimming removed 7 bases at V and 0 bases at J, with 9 bases between. Per the germline V gene, CDR1 is ENHRY and CDR2 is SYGVKD. This CDR3 has 13 amino acids. CDR3 sequence reads: CAITPESNYGYTF. For the CDR3, the DNA is TGTGCCATCACTCCGGAGTCTAACTATGGCTACACCTTC.

The table lists this clone with a few counts. This sequence joins TRBV6-1 and TRBJ1-1; D uncertain. V shed 1 base and J shed 0 bases, with 6 bases lying between them. CDR1 MNHNS and CDR2 SASEGT come from the germline V gene. The CDR3 loop spans 14 amino acids. CDR3 sequence reads: CASSEVRVNTEAFF. The CDR3 DNA reads as TGTGCCAGCAGTGAAGTGCGGGTGAACACTGAAGCTTTCTTT.

The J gene is TRBJ2-2, the V gene TRBV13, with 8 bases aligning to TRBD2. The junction had 3 bases not matched to a gene; V was cut back by 6 bases and J by 0 bases. The CDR3 length is 15 residues. Germline assignment: CDR1 PRHDT and CDR2 FYEKMQ (reference sequence). The CDR3 sequence is CASRVSGANTGELFF. For the CDR3, the DNA is TGTGCCAGCAGAGTTAGCGGGGCGAACACCGGGGAGCTGTTTTTT.

The chain couples TRBV29-1 to TRBJ1-3; tentative D call: TRBD1 (6 bases). V gave up 4 bases and J gave up 1 base, with 8 bases separating them. Per the germline V gene, CDR1 is SQVTM and CDR2 is ANQGSEA. The CDR3 runs 13 residues. CDR3 residues: CSVGGASGNTIYF. The CDR3 DNA reads as TGCAGCGTTGGGGGGGCTTCTGGAAACACCATATATTTT. Filled out from reference TRBV29-1 and TRBJ1-3, the complete variable domain reads SAVISQKPSRDICQRGTSLTIQCQVDSQVTMMFWYRQQPGQSLTLIATANQGSEATYESGFVIDKFPISRPNLTFSTLTVSNMSPEDSSIYLCSVGGASGNTIYFGEGSWLTVV.

The V call is TRBV27, the J call TRBJ2-7; D not certain. Germline V gene data show CDR1 as MNHEY and CDR2 as SMNVEV (reference sequence). This CDR3 contains 14 residues. V shed 3 bases and J shed 0 bases, with 9 bases lying between them. CDR3 nucleotide sequence: TGTGCCAGCAGTTTTGACCAGAGCTCCTACGAGCAGTACTTC. Encoded protein: CASSFDQSSYEQYF.

The chain combines TRBV19 with TRBJ2-5, with D possibly being TRBD1 or TRBD2 (5 bases each). Germline V gene lookup returns CDR1 LNHDA and CDR2 SQIVND (reference sequence). The CDR3 spans 14 residues. V was clipped by 5 bases and J by 0 bases, with 10 bases between them. CDR3 nucleotide sequence: TGTGCCAGTAGTGTCAGGGAGAACCAAGAGACCCAGTACTTC. Its protein is CASSVRENQETQYF.

The V call is TRBV29-1, the J call TRBJ2-7; TRBD2 might be the D (5 bases). V was cut by 7 bases and J by 4 bases, with 14 bases left in between. The CDR3 contains 12 residues. The germline CDR1 and CDR2 sequences are SQVTM and ANQGSEA. The CDR3 nucleotides read TGCAGCGCTACTATCCCGGGATACGAGCAGTACTTC. Protein: CSATIPGYEQYF.

The CDR3 nucleotides read TGTGCCAGCAGCTCGTCGGGGACAGGGGGTAATGAAAAACTGTTTTTT. It codes for CASSSSGTGGNEKLFF. The gene calls are TRBV13 and TRBJ1-4; 11 nucleotides agree with TRBD1. J gave up 4 bases and V 4 bases, and 5 bases lay outside the gene matches. CDR1 and CDR2 (germline): PRHDT, FYEKMQ (reference sequence). CDR3 length: 16 amino acids.

The chain joins TRBV7-5 to TRBJ1-5; TRBD1, as called in the table, went unchecked against the DNA. TRBV7-5 is designated a pseudogene. This CDR3 is 16 amino acids long. CDR3 nucleotide sequence: TGTGTCAGAAGCTCCCGGGACACGCATAGGAATCAGCCCCAGCATTTT. As protein: CVRSSRDTHRNQPQHF.

The J gene is TRBJ1-2, the V gene TRBV4-1; no definite D call. V was trimmed by 1 base and J by 3 bases, leaving 12 bases between them. CDR1 and CDR2 (germline): MGHRA, YSYEKL. This CDR3 is built from 15 residues. For the CDR3, the DNA is TGCGCCAGCAGCCAAGGGATCTCCCCCCACTATGGCTACACCTTC. It translates to CASSQGISPHYGYTF.

The V and J genes are TRBV30 and TRBJ1-5; weak D call: TRBD1 (6 bases). Trimming took 3 bases from V and 5 from J, leaving 11 bases between them. Germline CDR1 GTSNPN, CDR2 SVGIG (reference sequence). The CDR3 totals 13 residues. CDR3 bases: TGTGCCTGGAGCCCTAAGGGGGATCAGCCCCAGCATTTT. It is translated as CAWSPKGDQPQHF.

The V gene is TRBV4-3, the J gene TRBJ2-1; D unresolved. The V gene lost 3 bases and the J gene lost 3 bases, with 15 bases spanning the gap. The CDR3 is made up of 16 amino acids. Germline V lookup: CDR1 LGHNA, CDR2 YSLEER. This CDR3 reads CASSQNPRSFYNEQFF. The DNA of the CDR3 is TGCGCCAGCAGCCAGAATCCTAGGTCCTTCTACAATGAGCAGTTCTTC.

This clone was observed a single time. The CDR3 nucleotides read TGTGCCTGGAGTGTAGCGGGAGCATATCCCCCGGCTAATGAAAAACTGTTTTTT. Translation gives CAWSVAGAYPPANEKLFF. The gene calls are TRBV30 and TRBJ1-4; no firm D call. The CDR3 is made up of 18 amino acids. The V gene's germline CDR1 is GTSNPN and CDR2 SVGIG (reference sequence). Trimming removed 0 bases at V and 3 bases at J, with 20 bases between.

This chain links TRBV5-5 with TRBJ1-4, with 7 positions matching TRBD1. With 3 bases clipped from V and 4 bases from J, the junction kept 6 bases outside the gene matches. Germline assignment: CDR1 SGHKS and CDR2 YYEKEE (reference sequence). CDR3 length equals 15 residues. CDR3 in DNA: TGTGCCAGCAGCTCAACAAACAGGGGTAATGAAAAACTGTTTTTT. Encoded protein: CASSSTNRGNEKLFF.